This T cell receptor (beta chain) was identified during a study of CD8+ T cells in alopecia areata. Study results and caveats: Between patients, shared TCR sequences were less clear than in mice. This was possibly due in part to HLA diversity in the patient population. Higher clonality and more expanded CD8+ clones appeared in lesional than normal scalp. Many expanded lesional clones persisted during tofacitinib (in both scalp and blood).

Worth noting for this clone: Its matching antigen is unknown.

Sample treatment: oral pan-JAK inhibitor, 5-10 mg twice daily. Lesional scalp punch biopsies and peripheral blood came from alopecia areata patients. Isolated RNA was reverse transcribed into cDNA used as the sequencing template. TCRdb's copy holds only in-frame clones and misses some; the assay was immunoSEQ multiplex PCR. This repertoire shows some 190,000 clones, 51% found once; its top ten account for about a tenth. The specimen comprised CD8+ T cells sorted from blood, sampled around week 54, from a patient treated with tofacitinib. This TCR came from a human donor with alopecia areata.

CDR3: CASSLAQGQYF. CDR3 DNA: TGTGCCAGCAGCTTAGCCCAAGGGCAGTATTTT. The chain carries TRBV11-2 and TRBJ2-3; D unclear. V lost 1 base and J lost 11, with 7 bases in between. Germline loops: CDR1 SGHAT, CDR2 FQNNGV. The CDR3 consists of 11 residues.